This T cell receptor beta chain was profiled in a study of blood T cell repertoires in COVID-19. As for the study in general: Samples of COVID-19 (acute and convalescent) were obtained from the United States, Italy and Spain. The analysed material was cDNA or gDNA that came from T cells, B-cell-depleted T cells, or PBMCs.

This CDR3 has 11 amino acids. V was trimmed by 2 bases and J by 11 bases, leaving 9 bases between them. Germline V gene data show CDR1 as MNHEY and CDR2 as SVGAGI. Authors' processing steps: From reference gene primer amplification, estimates of nucleated cell counts were derived. This table comes from immunoSEQ multiplex PCR, and its TCRdb copy is limited to in-frame clones, with some not included. V, J and clone size derive from that table, while D and trimming were established from the DNA sequence. Of approximately 270,000 clones in the sample, 70% to 90% were seen once. The chain has TRBV6-5 and TRBJ1-1; D is unresolved. Sequencing input: peripheral blood. The receptor comes from a woman between 65 and 79 years old with acute or convalescent COVID-19. CDR3: CASSYMRRAFF. CDR3 nucleotide sequence: TGTGCCAGCAGTTACATGAGGAGGGCTTTCTTT.